This T cell receptor (beta chain) was found in a study of blood T cell repertoires in COVID-19. Study overall: Some COVID-19 samples were acute and others convalescent; all came from the United States, Italy and Spain.

Seattle researchers signed up patients amid active infection and tracked them longitudinally. The V end was cut by 2 bases, the J end by 6 bases, with 11 bases between. Looked up from germline, CDR1 is LGHDT and CDR2 is YNNKEL (reference sequence). The CDR3 contains 14 residues. Authors' data handling: Amplification from reference gene primers served as the basis for estimated nucleated cell counts. Sequenced by immunoSEQ multiplex PCR; TCRdb stores in-frame clones only, minus some. V and J calls and clone size follow that table, whereas D and trimming were derived from the DNA. Here the sample spans about 250,000 clones, around 89% being singletons.

The gene calls are TRBV3-1 (or the pseudogene TRBV3-2) and TRBJ2-1; unclear D gene. The receptor was isolated from a woman aged 25-40 years with COVID-19, enrolled during active disease. The sequenced material came from peripheral blood. CDR3 in DNA: TGTGCCAGCAGCCAACGCGGTAGCTCCAATGAGCAGTTCTTC. Encoded protein: CASSQRGSSNEQFF.